The 19 T cell receptor beta chains given below trace back to one sample, sequenced in a study of blood T cell repertoires in COVID-19. Sequencing used immunoSEQ multiplex PCR; TCRdb keeps in-frame clones, though not all of them. Counted here are about 51,000 clones, around nine tenths occurring once; the ten biggest clones make up 5.5% to 7.5%. The material sequenced was peripheral blood. The receptors were sampled from a man in his fifties with active COVID-19.

The chain employs TRBV11-2 and TRBJ2-1; 7 nucleotides line up with TRBD2. This CDR3 has 14 amino acids. V shed 1 base and J 11 bases; nucleotides not matched to a gene: 8. CDR1 is SGHAT and CDR2 is FQNNGV in the germline V gene. CDR3 sequence: CASSLALAASQQFF. The CDR3 DNA sequence: TGTGCCAGCAGCTTAGCTCTAGCGGCGTCCCAGCAGTTCTTC.

The chain is built from TRBV7-2 and TRBJ1-1, with D unresolved. Germline-derived CDR1 and CDR2 are SGHTA and FQGNSA. V was cut by 3 bases and J by 4 bases, with 12 bases left in between. The CDR3 contains 14 residues. The CDR3 DNA sequence: TGTGCCAGCAGCTTCACAGCAGCGGGCACTGAAGCTTTCTTT. It specifies CASSFTAAGTEAFF. Filled out from reference TRBV7-2 and TRBJ1-1, the complete variable domain reads GAGVSQSPSNKVTEKGKDVELRCDPISGHTALYWYRQSLGQGLEFLIYFQGNSAPDKSGLPSDRFSAERTGGSVSTLTIQRTQQEDSAVYLCASSFTAAGTEAFFGQGTRLTVV.

The chain joins TRBV5-4 to TRBJ2-6; a possible D gene is TRBD1 (6 bases). Germline CDR1 SGHNT, CDR2 YYREEE (reference sequence). V lost 4 bases and J lost 0, with 17 bases in between. The CDR3 length is 18 residues. CDR3 residues: CASSVRPGHSSGANVLTF. The CDR3 bases are TGTGCCAGCAGCGTACGACCGGGACATAGCTCTGGGGCCAACGTCCTGACTTTC. The variable domain in full, with the rest retrieved from reference TRBV5-4 and TRBJ2-6, is ETGVTQSPTHLIKTRGQQVTLRCSSQSGHNTVSWYQQALGQGPQFIFQYYREEENGRGNFPPRFSGLQFPNYSSELNVNALELDDSALYLCASSVRPGHSSGANVLTFGAGSRLTVL.

The sample holds a few counts of this clone. The rearrangement uses TRBV20-1 and TRBJ1-1; D might be TRBD1 (5 bases). CDR1 is DFQATT, CDR2 SNEGSKA, per germline (reference sequence). This CDR3 contains 11 residues. The V and J ends lost 1 base and 9 bases respectively, with 9 bases between them. The CDR3 loop is CSARGGEKAFF. DNA for the CDR3: TGCAGTGCTAGAGGGGGCGAGAAAGCTTTCTTT.

The chain combines TRBV25-1 with TRBJ1-6, with 10 bases that match TRBD1. J was trimmed by 8 bases and V by 3 bases; bases with no gene match: 7. Germline V gene sequence: CDR1 MGHDK, CDR2 SYGVNS. The CDR3 covers 16 residues. CDR3 coding DNA: TGTGCCAGCAGTGATCCAAGGACAGGGGGGGATTCACCCCTCCACTTT. It yields the protein CASSDPRTGGDSPLHF.

The V call is TRBV2, the J call TRBJ1-5; D is unclear. The CDR3 totals 12 residues. Germline values: CDR1 SNHLY, CDR2 FYNNEI. Trimming took 3 bases from V and 6 from J, leaving 6 bases between them. The CDR3 region has the DNA TGTGCCAGCAGTGAGAGTGGTCAGCCCCAGCATTTT. Translated, it gives CASSESGQPQHF.

This clone appeared once. CDR3 in DNA: TGCGCCAGCAGCCAAACCGGGACAGTCTACGAAAAACTGTTTTTT. It translates to CASSQTGTVYEKLFF. The V gene is TRBV4-1, the J gene TRBJ1-4; TRBD1 matches 7 bases. The CDR3 totals 15 residues. V was pared by 2 bases and J by 8 bases, with 8 bases of the junction left unmatched. Germline V gives CDR1 MGHRA, CDR2 YSYEKL.

The chain carries TRBV7-2 and TRBJ2-1; D is uncertain. Germline assignment: CDR1 SGHTA and CDR2 FQGNSA. This CDR3 is 15 amino acids long. Trimming took 1 base from V and 0 from J, leaving 7 bases between them. CDR3 bases: TGTGCCAGCAGCTTAGGGTCGGTCTCCTACAATGAGCAGTTCTTC. Translating gives CASSLGSVSYNEQFF.

This chain connects TRBV5-4 to TRBJ2-1, with 10 bases that match TRBD2. Germline loops: CDR1 SGHNT, CDR2 YYREEE (reference sequence). J was trimmed by 9 bases and V by 0 bases; bases with no gene match: 9. The CDR3 extends over 16 amino acids. CDR3 sequence reads: CASSLERSGRAGEQFF. CDR3 DNA: TGTGCCAGCAGCTTGGAGCGGAGCGGGAGGGCGGGTGAGCAGTTCTTC.

This clone occurred once. The J gene is TRBJ1-4, the V gene TRBV12-3 or TRBV12-4, with D possibly TRBD1 on 5 matching bases. There are 12 residues in the CDR3. V shed 3 bases and J shed 8 bases, with 7 bases lying between them. The chain's CDR3 is CASSFREEKLFF. The CDR3 DNA sequence: TGTGCCAGCAGTTTCAGGGAAGAAAAACTGTTTTTT.

The genes are TRBV4-1 and TRBJ2-7; TRBD1 might be the D (5 bases). The germline V gene encodes CDR1 MGHRA and CDR2 YSYEKL. The CDR3 length is 15 residues. V lost 0 bases, J lost 3 bases, and 12 bases lay in between. CDR3 bases: TGCGCCAGCAGCCAAGATCCAGACAGCCTCTACGAGCAGTACTTC. This sequence encodes CASSQDPDSLYEQYF.

The chain has TRBV5-6 and TRBJ2-3; 9 bases match TRBD2. Germline V CDR1 and CDR2: SGHDT, YYEEEE. This CDR3 contains 15 residues. V lost 1 base and J lost 7; bases outside the gene matches: 7. The CDR3 spells CASSLWAGGPNTQYF. CDR3 nucleotides: TGTGCCAGCAGCTTGTGGGCGGGGGGGCCGAATACGCAGTATTTT.

V and J are TRBV5-4 and TRBJ2-1, with a tentative D call TRBD2 (5 bases). Looked up from germline, CDR1 is SGHNT and CDR2 is YYREEE (reference sequence). The CDR3 runs to 16 residues. V dropped 3 bases and J dropped 5 bases, with 18 bases sitting between them. The CDR3 region is CASSSGFTGTDNEQFF. The CDR3 DNA follows: TGTGCCAGCAGCTCGGGGTTTACGGGAACTGACAATGAGCAGTTCTTC.

The chain uses TRBV21-1 and TRBJ2-4; the table's D call of TRBD2 was not tested on the DNA. TRBV21-1 is noted as a pseudogene. This CDR3 is 18 amino acids long. The CDR3 here is CASSQSGEGPINKNIQYF. CDR3 DNA: TGTGCCAGCAGCCAGTCAGGGGAGGGCCCGATCAACAAAAACATTCAGTACTTC.

The V gene is TRBV19, the J gene TRBJ2-4; 11 bases are a match to TRBD1. Germline V gene sequence: CDR1 LNHDA, CDR2 SQIVND (reference sequence). Unmatched junction bases numbered 2, after V lost 4 bases and J lost 9 bases. The CDR3 covers 13 residues. The CDR3 sequence: CASSSGTGGIQYF. The DNA for the CDR3 is TGTGCCAGTAGTAGCGGGACAGGGGGCATTCAGTACTTC. The complete variable domain, with remaining parts taken from reference TRBV19 and TRBJ2-4, reads DGGITQSPKYLFRKEGQNVTLSCEQNLNHDAMYWYRQDPGQGLRLIYYSQIVNDFQKGDIAEGYSVSREKKESFPLTVTSAQKNPTAFYLCASSSGTGGIQYFGAGTRLSVL.

This chain joins TRBV5-1 and TRBJ2-7; 11 bases line up with TRBD2. With V trimmed by 4 bases and J by 2 bases, 8 bases remained unmatched. The CDR3 runs to 16 residues. The V gene's germline CDR1 is SGHRS and CDR2 YFSETQ. The CDR3 sequence is CASSGRLAGNAYEQYF. The DNA for the CDR3 is TGCGCCAGCAGCGGTCGACTAGCGGGGAATGCCTACGAGCAGTACTTC.

The chain carries TRBV2 and TRBJ2-3; TRBD2 matches at 7 bases. From germline, CDR1 is SNHLY and CDR2 FYNNEI. J was trimmed by 4 bases and V by 8 bases; bases with no gene match: 3. This CDR3 has 12 residues. CDR3 residues: CASGEGSDTQYF. CDR3 bases: TGTGCCAGCGGGGAGGGTTCAGATACGCAGTATTTT.

The chain joins TRBV12-3 or TRBV12-4 to TRBJ2-5; D perhaps matches TRBD1 (5 bases). The CDR3 totals 13 residues. V lost 3 bases and J lost 3, with 8 bases in between. The CDR3 bases are TGTGCCAGCAGTTTTCGACAGAAAGAGACCCAGTACTTC. Translating it yields CASSFRQKETQYF.

The gene calls are TRBV15 and TRBJ2-2; weak D call: TRBD2 (6 bases). The germline V gene encodes CDR1 LNHNV and CDR2 YYDKDF (reference sequence). The CDR3 spans 16 residues. Trimming shortened V by 5 bases and J by 4 bases, and 17 bases separated the two germline ends. CDR3 nucleotide sequence: TGTGCCACCAGCCTTTCCCCGGGGGAAAGCACCGGGGAGCTGTTTTTT. It encodes CATSLSPGESTGELFF.